These 32 T cell receptor beta chains came from one sample sequenced in a study of T cells in Graves' hyperthyroidism and ophthalmopathy. TCR beta CDR3 regions were amplified from RNA. Initially, a first-round RT-PCR of the TCR CDR3 employed the HTBI primer set. Via MiXCR, TCRdb re-called the multiplex PCR reads, giving one row per CDR3 protein. This sample has 550,000 to 800,000 distinct CDR3 sequences; around 15% occur once, and the top ten carry roughly 8%. Specimen: blood. These receptors all come from a man between 18 and 29 years old with Graves' hyperthyroidism.

This chain connects TRBV2 to TRBJ2-1, with D possibly TRBD2 on 5 matching bases. This CDR3 comprises 12 residues. V lost 6 bases and J lost 12, with 15 bases in between. The V gene's germline CDR1 is SNHLY and CDR2 FYNNEI. As DNA, the CDR3 is TGTGCCAGCAGGGAGGAGAGAACCAGGCAGTTCTTC. The encoded protein is CASREERTRQFF.

This clonotype has at least ten counts. Here the CDR3 reads CASSQASPGLPTDTQYF. The CDR3 DNA is TGCGCCAGCAGCCAAGCCTCACCGGGACTCCCCACAGATACGCAGTATTTT. This chain joins TRBV4-1 and TRBJ2-3; possible D gene TRBD2, 6 bases. Germline V gene data show CDR1 as MGHRA and CDR2 as YSYEKL. V lost 1 base, J lost 2 bases, and 16 bases lay in between. There are 17 residues in the CDR3.

This clonotype was detected a few times. This sequence joins TRBV30 and TRBJ1-4, with TRBD1 matching over 11 bases. V shed 2 bases and J 7 bases; nucleotides not matched to a gene: 6. This CDR3 has 15 residues. CDR1 is GTSNPN, CDR2 SVGIG, per germline (reference sequence). The CDR3 reads CAWSIGQGAGEKLFF. The CDR3, as DNA: TGTGCCTGGAGTATCGGACAGGGGGCAGGTGAAAAACTGTTTTTT.

The DNA of the CDR3 is TGCAGTGCTAGAAAAGGCGCGAACACCGGGGAGCTGTTTTTT. Encoded protein: CSARKGANTGELFF. The J gene is TRBJ2-2, the V gene TRBV20-1; D gene ambiguous. Germline V gives CDR1 DFQATT, CDR2 SNEGSKA (reference sequence). The V gene lost 2 bases and the J gene lost 0 bases, with 7 bases spanning the gap. CDR3 length: 14 residues.

On this clonotype itself: A much larger clone is a single base away; this may be a read error. V gene TRBV27 combines with J gene TRBJ1-1; D is unresolved. Germline V lookup: CDR1 MNHEY, CDR2 SMNVEV (reference sequence). The CDR3 has 14 amino acids. V dropped 5 bases and J dropped 0 bases, with 10 bases sitting between them. CDR3 sequence (DNA): TGTGCCAGCAGTGAGTCGCAGATGAACACTGAAGCTTTCTTT. Its protein is CASSESQMNTEAFF.

The chain uses TRBV11-2 and TRBJ2-5; TRBD2 agrees at 9 bases. V lost 3 bases to trimming and J lost 5 bases; unmatched junction nucleotides: 7. Germline assignment: CDR1 SGHAT and CDR2 FQNNGV. CDR3 length: 15 residues. This chain's CDR3 is CASSFLAGSGETQYF. CDR3 sequence (DNA): TGTGCCAGCAGCTTTCTAGCGGGGTCTGGGGAGACCCAGTACTTC.

The chain is built from TRBV20-1 and TRBJ2-2; 10 nucleotides agree with TRBD2. CDR1 and CDR2 from the germline V gene are DFQATT and SNEGSKA (reference sequence). V shed 6 bases and J 5 bases; nucleotides not matched to a gene: 12. This CDR3 has 16 residues. The CDR3 coding sequence is TGCAGTGCGAGGCCTAGCGGGAGTTTTAAAACCGGGGAGCTGTTTTTT. Residues: CSARPSGSFKTGELFF.

This clonotype was observed a handful of times. The chain links TRBV6-2 or TRBV6-3 to TRBJ1-3; the match to TRBD1 covers 7 bases. Trimming cost V 7 bases and J 4 bases; bases outside gene matches: 7. The CDR3 consists of 14 residues. The germline gives CDR1 MNHEY, CDR2 SVGEGT. CDR3 residues: CASKSTGSGNTIYF. The CDR3 coding sequence is TGTGCCAGCAAATCGACAGGGAGCGGAAACACCATATATTTT.

The rearrangement joins TRBV28 to TRBJ2-1; 13 nucleotides line up with TRBD2. Germline assignment: CDR1 MDHEN and CDR2 SYDVKM. V lost 4 bases and J lost 3; bases outside the gene matches: 15. The CDR3 is made up of 20 amino acids. This CDR3 reads CASSSGGLAGDGGDYNEQFF. The CDR3 DNA is TGTGCCAGCAGTTCGGGTGGACTAGCGGGAGATGGAGGCGACTACAATGAGCAGTTCTTC.

This clonotype showed up just a few times. This sequence joins TRBV28 and TRBJ2-7; 8 bases agree with TRBD1. This CDR3 comprises 15 residues. The germline gives CDR1 MDHEN, CDR2 SYDVKM. The V and J ends lost 3 bases and 2 bases, in that order; junction bases with no gene match: 6. The CDR3 sequence: CASSFDRGPTYEQYF. CDR3 DNA sequence: TGTGCCAGCAGTTTCGACAGGGGACCAACCTACGAGCAGTACTTC. The full variable domain, rest sourced from reference TRBV28 and TRBJ2-7, is DVKVTQSSRYLVKRTGEKVFLECVQDMDHENMFWYRQDPGLGLRLIYFSYDVKMKEKGDIPEGYSVSREKKERFSLILESASTNQTSMYLCASSFDRGPTYEQYFGPGTRLTVT.

This clonotype was counted ten times or more. This chain joins TRBV18 and TRBJ2-1; 9 bases align to TRBD1. Germline V CDR1 and CDR2: KGHSH, LQKENI. The trim removed 6 bases at V and 2 bases at J, leaving 5 bases unmatched. The CDR3 has 15 amino acids. CDR3 DNA: TGTGCCAGCTCTTGGGGACAGGGAACCTACAATGAGCAGTTCTTC. It encodes CASSWGQGTYNEQFF.

This clonotype appeared a few times. The chain combines TRBV9 with TRBJ2-5; no reliable D call. Germline CDR1 and CDR2: SGDLS and YYNGEE. Trimming pared 1 base from V and 5 bases from J, leaving 15 bases between. This CDR3 comprises 15 residues. The CDR3 spells CASSVHPGPVETQYF. CDR3 DNA sequence: TGTGCCAGCAGCGTACACCCCGGCCCTGTGGAGACCCAGTACTTC.

The sample holds many counts of this clonotype. This chain connects TRBV27 to TRBJ1-2; 7 bases match TRBD1. The ends lost 3 bases at V and 1 base at J; junction bases unmatched: 5. CDR3 size: 15 residues. Germline V gene lookup returns CDR1 MNHEY and CDR2 SMNVEV (reference sequence). The CDR3 region has the DNA TGTGCCAGCAGTTTCTCAGGGGGTAGTAACTATGGCTACACCTTC. Protein sequence: CASSFSGGSNYGYTF.

The rearrangement links TRBV10-3 to TRBJ2-7; 8 bases fit TRBD2. After removal of 1 base from V and 4 bases from J, the junction contained 6 bases not matched to a gene. CDR1 and CDR2 (germline): ENHRY, SYGVKD. CDR3 size: 15 residues. In nucleotides, the CDR3 is TGTGCCATCAGTGAGTTGAATAGCGGGACATACGAGCAGTACTTC. Amino acid sequence: CAISELNSGTYEQYF.

This clonotype was found a few times. The CDR3 loop is CASSVSNRGFPFGRNTEAFF. The CDR3 DNA reads TGTGCCAGCAGCGTATCAAACAGGGGATTTCCGTTTGGCCGGAACACTGAAGCTTTCTTT. This chain uses TRBV9 with TRBJ1-1; TRBD1 matches at 7 bases. Germline trimming cut 1 base from V and 1 base from J; bases unmatched to any gene: 19. The CDR3 is 20 amino acids. Germline-derived CDR1 and CDR2 are SGDLS and YYNGEE.

This clonotype was found many times. The chain couples TRBV18 to TRBJ2-7, with TRBD1 as a possible D gene (6 bases). CDR1 is KGHSH and CDR2 is LQKENI in the germline V gene. The V end was cut by 1 base, the J end by 0 bases, with 13 bases between. This CDR3 region has 16 residues. CDR3 protein: CASSPRSGAISYEQYF. The CDR3 nucleotides are TGTGCCAGCTCACCACGGTCAGGGGCGATCTCCTACGAGCAGTACTTC.

The gene calls are TRBV2 and TRBJ1-2; a possible D gene is TRBD1 (6 bases). This CDR3 contains 14 residues. CDR1 is SNHLY and CDR2 is FYNNEI in the germline V gene. With 6 bases removed from V and 6 bases from J, the gap between germline ends came to 17 bases. CDR3 nucleotides: TGTGCCAGCAGACCCATATCCGGGACAAATGGCTACACCTTC. This translates into CASRPISGTNGYTF.

The sample holds many counts of this clonotype. In DNA, the CDR3 is TGTGCCAGCAGTGAGAGACCGCGCAGGGATGAGCAGTTCTTC. Amino acid sequence: CASSERPRRDEQFF. The V call is TRBV2, the J call TRBJ2-1; D perhaps matches TRBD1 (5 bases). With 3 bases removed from V and 8 bases from J, the gap between germline ends came to 14 bases. This CDR3 region has 14 residues. Germline V CDR1 and CDR2: SNHLY, FYNNEI.

The chain has TRBV30 and TRBJ2-1, with 12 bases fitting TRBD2. Germline V CDR1 and CDR2: GTSNPN, SVGIG (reference sequence). The CDR3 totals 14 residues. V lost 6 bases and J lost 4; bases outside the gene matches: 4. CDR3 in DNA: TGTGCCTGCAGACTAGCGGGAGTATACAATGAGCAGTTCTTC. Translation: CACRLAGVYNEQFF. Based on the CDR3 plus reference TRBV30 and TRBJ2-1, the full variable domain is SQTIHQWPATLVQPVGSPLSLECTVEGTSNPNLYWYRQAAGRGLQLLFYSVGIGQISSEVPQNLSASRPQDRQFILSSKKLLLSDSGFYLCACRLAGVYNEQFFGPGTRLTVL.

Many counts were recorded for this clonotype. CDR3 nucleotide sequence: TGTGCCAGCAGCCCGAGGGCAGTCTACGAGCAGTACTTC. Translating it yields CASSPRAVYEQYF. The J gene is TRBJ2-7, the V gene TRBV11-2; a weak D match, TRBD2 (5 bases). The CDR3 runs to 13 residues. CDR1 SGHAT and CDR2 FQNNGV come from the germline V gene. With 5 bases removed from V and 3 bases from J, the gap between germline ends came to 11 bases. Looking up the rest from reference TRBV11-2 and TRBJ2-7 gives the full variable domain: EAGVAQSPRYKIIEKRQSVAFWCNPISGHATLYWYQQILGQGPKLLIQFQNNGVVDDSQLPKDRFSAERLKGVDSTLKIQPAKLEDSAVYLCASSPRAVYEQYFGPGTRLTVT.

This clonotype was counted only a few times. An end of the junction does not agree with germline; a read error may underlie this. The chain links TRBV2 to TRBJ2-6; tentative D call: TRBD1 (5 bases). CDR3 length equals 15 residues. CDR1 and CDR2 from the germline V gene are SNHLY and FYNNEI. CDR3 nucleotides: TGTGCCAGCATTGAAGACAGCTCTGGGGCCAACGTCCTGACTTTC. Translation: CASIEDSSGANVLTF.

This clonotype was seen only a few times. Since a much larger clone is just one base distant, this may be a read error. The rearrangement uses TRBV7-2 and TRBJ1-1, with D unclear. CDR3 size: 15 residues. Germline loops: CDR1 SGHTA, CDR2 FQGNSA. CDR3 sequence reads: CVSSLTATMNTEAFF. Written as DNA, the CDR3 is TGTGTCAGCAGCTTAACCGCAACCATGAACACTGAAGCTTTCTTT.

This chain uses TRBV4-1 with TRBJ1-1; 8 bases are a match to TRBD1. The CDR3 is 15 residues long. V was pared by 5 bases and J by 1 base, with 6 bases of the junction left unmatched. The germline CDR1 and CDR2 sequences are MGHRA and YSYEKL. This CDR3 is CASSFRTGTNTEAFF. The CDR3 DNA is TGCGCCAGCAGCTTCAGGACAGGGACGAACACTGAAGCTTTCTTT.

This clonotype was picked up a small number of times. This rearrangement joins TRBV14 to TRBJ1-4; D is perhaps TRBD1 (6 bases). The CDR3 length is 14 residues. The V gene's germline CDR1 is SGHDN and CDR2 FVKESK. The V end lost 6 bases, the J end lost 6 bases, and 14 bases lay between the germline ends. CDR3 sequence reads: CASRDSSGDEKLFF. CDR3 in DNA: TGTGCCAGCAGGGACAGCTCTGGTGATGAAAAACTGTTTTTT. The full variable domain, with the rest looked up from reference TRBV14 and TRBJ1-4, is EAGVTQFPSHSVIEKGQTVTLRCDPISGHDNLYWYRRVMGKEIKFLLHFVKESKQDESGMPNNRFLAERTGGTYSTLKVQPAELEDSGVYFCASRDSSGDEKLFFGSGTQLSVL.

J is TRBJ1-6 and V is TRBV9; D unclear. This CDR3 comprises 15 residues. CDR1 SGDLS and CDR2 YYNGEE come from the germline V gene. V dropped 0 bases and J dropped 10 bases, with 14 bases sitting between them. The CDR3 nucleotides read TGTGCCAGCAGCGTAGGAGGACTGGGTCACTCACCCCTCCACTTT. Protein sequence: CASSVGGLGHSPLHF.

The chain has TRBV11-2 and TRBJ1-2; D uncertain. The V and J ends lost 1 base and 3 bases respectively, with 12 bases between them. Germline lookup yields CDR1 SGHAT and CDR2 FQNNGV. The length of the CDR3 is 15 residues. In DNA, the CDR3 is TGTGCCAGCAGCTTAGCGGCACAGACCTACTATGGCTACACCTTC. This sequence encodes CASSLAAQTYYGYTF.

The chain combines TRBV6-1 with TRBJ2-5; the D gene is possibly TRBD1 (6 bases). Per germline, CDR1 MNHNS and CDR2 SASEGT. Trimming shortened V by 10 bases and J by 4 bases, and 19 bases separated the two germline ends. The CDR3 runs to 14 residues. Here the CDR3 reads CATKAGTTGETQYF. The CDR3 region has the DNA TGTGCCACCAAGGCCGGGACGACAGGAGAGACCCAGTACTTC.

This clonotype occurred many times. The chain links TRBV27 to TRBJ2-2; maybe TRBD2 (5 bases). Germline V gives CDR1 MNHEY, CDR2 SMNVEV (reference sequence). Trimming removed 2 bases from V and 4 bases from J, with 17 bases in between. CDR3 size: 17 residues. Written as DNA, the CDR3 is TGTGCCAGCAGTTTAGGGGTGAGGGAATCGACCACCGGGGAGCTGTTTTTT. It translates to CASSLGVRESTTGELFF.

This chain uses TRBV20-1 with TRBJ2-5; D gene unclear. The CDR3 has 10 amino acids. The germline V and J ends were trimmed by 5 bases and 5 bases, with 6 bases remaining between them. Germline CDR1 DFQATT, CDR2 SNEGSKA (reference sequence). The CDR3 DNA follows: TGCAGTGCTTACGCTGAGACCCAGTACTTC. This codes for CSAYAETQYF.

The chain couples TRBV7-9 to TRBJ2-1; 7 bases line up with TRBD2. The trim removed 5 bases at V and 9 bases at J, leaving 4 bases unmatched. The CDR3 extends over 12 amino acids. Per the germline V gene, CDR1 is SEHNR and CDR2 is FQNEAQ (reference sequence). The CDR3 nucleotides are TGTGCCAGCAGCCAGAGCGGGACTGAGCAGTTCTTC. This gives the protein CASSQSGTEQFF.

The chain couples TRBV15 to TRBJ1-6; D gene uncertain. CDR3 length: 17 residues. Germline V gene sequence: CDR1 LNHNV, CDR2 YYDKDF (reference sequence). The V end was cut by 3 bases, the J end by 6 bases, with 18 bases between. DNA of the CDR3: TGTGCCACCAGCAGGCCCGCCGGAGGAAGGGTTAATTCACCCCTCCACTTT. It is translated as CATSRPAGGRVNSPLHF. Together with reference TRBV15 and TRBJ1-6, the CDR3 gives the full variable domain: DAMVIQNPRYQVTQFGKPVTLSCSQTLNHNVMYWYQQKSSQAPKLLFHYYDKDFNNEADTPDNFQSRRPNTSFCFLDIRSPGLGDTAMYLCATSRPAGGRVNSPLHFGNGTRLTVT.

This clonotype was picked up a small number of times. The CDR3, as DNA: TGTGCCAGCAGCCTCAGGGCGGGCCACGAGCAGTACTTC. Translating gives CASSLRAGHEQYF. V is TRBV4-2 and J is TRBJ2-7; the D gene could be TRBD1 or TRBD2 (5 bases each). This CDR3 comprises 13 residues. Trimming left V 4 bases short and J 5 bases short, with 12 bases between. Germline V gene data show CDR1 as LGHNA and CDR2 as YNFKEQ.